The sequence of this T cell receptor (beta chain) was determined in a study of shared clonotypes between healthy human individuals. Findings and caveats of the study: The naive CD4 repertoires of several donors were compared, and approximately 4.5% of clonotypes were shared.

Positive CCR7 selection of CD45RO-negative cells yielded the naive CD8 cells, and terminally differentiated effector memory CD45RA+ cells were excluded. Donation came from healthy HIV-negative adults that had no recent acute infections or vaccinations. Of note for this clone: Its antigen is not identified. Other DNA sequences of this sample code for an identical CDR3.

Genomic DNA belonging to each subset was distributed in equal measure over several immunoSEQ plates. Clones were sequenced by immunoSEQ multiplex PCR, and TCRdb holds only the in-frame ones, with some missing. The profile shows roughly 2.1 million clones, about 93% of them singletons. Material: naive CD8+ T cells from PBMCs. This sequence originates from a man younger than 35 in good health. Some clones in this sample may be carry-over from other donors' samples.

CDR3 in DNA: TGTGCCAGCAGCGTAGGACGAAACACCGGGGAGCTGTTTTTT. Amino acids: CASSVGRNTGELFF. J is TRBJ2-2 and V is TRBV9; unclear D gene. The V gene's germline CDR1 is SGDLS and CDR2 YYNGEE. The V and J ends lost 0 bases and 2 bases respectively, with 5 bases between them. CDR3 length: 14 amino acids.